This T cell receptor (beta chain) was obtained from a study of T cell responses to AZD1222 COVID-19 vaccine. General study points: Donors were largely white British and mainly female; clonal diversity was possibly underestimated. CD4 TCRs linked to vaccination spanned spike, dominating at 160-218 and 743-854. Baseline seropositivity characterized only six AZD1222 recipients.

This CDR3 region has 14 residues. Germline CDR1 is SGHVS and CDR2 is FQNEAQ. The V gene lost 4 bases and the J gene lost 2 bases, with 11 bases spanning the gap. Generated by immunoSEQ multiplex PCR, the TCRdb table keeps only in-frame clones and is missing some. The data contain 100,000 to 150,000 clones, 86% of them singletons. This clone is a singleton in its sample. As yet, its antigen is unknown. The V call is TRBV7-8, the J call TRBJ1-2, with D hard to call. The source material was peripheral blood, sampled 28 days after the second AZD1222 dose. This clonotype originated in an adult who received the AZD1222 COVID-19 vaccine. The CDR3: CASSSGGLNYGYTF. As DNA, the CDR3 is TGTGCCAGCAGCTCCGGAGGGTTGAACTATGGCTACACCTTC.